Following are 5 T cell receptor beta chains from one sample sequenced in a study of T cells in Graves' hyperthyroidism and ophthalmopathy. Template material for amplifying TCR beta CDR3 regions consisted of RNA transcripts. HTBI primers were the set used in a first-round RT-PCR of the TCR CDR3. TCRdb fed the multiplex PCR reads into MiXCR, producing one record per CDR3 protein. The sample carries nearly 250,000 distinct CDR3 sequences, approximately 23% recorded once. The sequencing input was blood. The receptors here all came from a woman between 40 and 50 years old with Graves' ophthalmopathy.

The chain recombines TRBV7-2 with TRBJ2-7, with 8 nucleotides matching TRBD2. V was pared by 2 bases and J by 4 bases, with 4 bases of the junction left unmatched. Germline CDR1 and CDR2: SGHTA and FQGNSA. The CDR3 runs 14 residues. The CDR3 DNA reads TGTGCCAGCAGCTTACGGGGCGGGAGGTACGAGCAGTACTTC. It encodes CASSLRGGRYEQYF.

This clonotype was detected a few times. V is TRBV27 and J is TRBJ1-1; D unresolved. Trimming cost V 5 bases and J 4 bases, with 11 bases left between them. Germline values: CDR1 MNHEY, CDR2 SMNVEV (reference sequence). The CDR3 extends over 13 amino acids. The CDR3 loop is CASSVRWGTEAFF. The CDR3 DNA sequence: TGTGCCAGCAGTGTGAGGTGGGGCACTGAAGCTTTCTTT.

The chain carries TRBV28 and TRBJ2-7; D is perhaps TRBD1 or TRBD2 (5 bases each). This CDR3 has 13 residues. Germline V gene data show CDR1 as MDHEN and CDR2 as SYDVKM. The ends were cut back, 3 bases at V and 3 bases at J, with 9 bases in the middle. CDR3 in DNA: TGTGCCAGCAGTTTTCGGGGCGACTACGAGCAGTACTTC. Translating it yields CASSFRGDYEQYF. Full variable domain (rest looked up from reference TRBV28 and TRBJ2-7): DVKVTQSSRYLVKRTGEKVFLECVQDMDHENMFWYRQDPGLGLRLIYFSYDVKMKEKGDIPEGYSVSREKKERFSLILESASTNQTSMYLCASSFRGDYEQYFGPGTRLTVT.

V is TRBV6-5 and J is TRBJ2-7; tentative D call: TRBD2 (5 bases). The CDR3 is 13 amino acids. Trimming left V 6 bases short and J 5 bases short, with 14 bases between. Germline CDR1 is MNHEY and CDR2 is SVGAGI. Here the CDR3 DNA reads TGTGCCAGCAGGTATACCGGGAAAAACGAGCAGTACTTC. Translating it yields CASRYTGKNEQYF.

The chain is built from TRBV9 and TRBJ2-4; D unresolved. CDR1 is SGDLS, CDR2 YYNGEE, per germline. The length of the CDR3 is 16 residues. Trimming shortened V by 0 bases and J by 2 bases, and 12 bases separated the two germline ends. CDR3 nucleotides: TGTGCCAGCAGCGTAGGTTCGTCCCCGTCCAAAAACATTCAGTACTTC. Residues: CASSVGSSPSKNIQYF.